This T cell receptor (beta chain) was found in a study of regulatory T cells in long-lasting Graves disease. With iRepertoire HTBI primers and Arm-PCR of CDR3 regions, TCR beta libraries were built. TCRdb fed the multiplex PCR reads into MiXCR, producing one record per CDR3 protein. This sample yields about 620,000 distinct CDR3 sequences, of which around 15% are seen a single time; 15% to 20% belongs to the top ten. As for time point: newly diagnosed GD, antithyroid drugs for less than 3 months. The TCR library was prepared using RNA isolated from PBMCs. Trimming removed 3 bases from V and 1 base from J, with 16 bases in between. Germline lookup yields CDR1 KGHSH and CDR2 LQKENI. The CDR3 contains 17 residues. This clonotype turned up a few times. This sample also belongs to another study, concerning T cells in Graves' hyperthyroidism and ophthalmopathy.

The source of this sequence is a woman in her 30s with Graves disease. The rearrangement joins TRBV18 to TRBJ2-1; D might be TRBD1 (5 bases). The specimen comprised peripheral blood mononuclear cells (PBMCs), sampled at new diagnosis, from a patient treated with antithyroid drugs. CDR3 protein: CASSPDSGQGSYNEQFF. CDR3 nucleotide sequence: TGTGCCAGCTCACCTGACTCTGGGCAGGGTTCCTACAATGAGCAGTTCTTC.